The next 17 T cell receptor beta chains were all read from a single sample in a study of metastatic and nonmetastatic thyroid tumors. TCRdb re-analyzed the PCR reads using MiXCR. This table holds 30,000 to 45,000 clones, around 33% found once. All patients were treatment-naive before thyroid surgery. Source material: tumor tissue. Receptor source: a female donor with papillary thyroid cancer or a benign thyroid nodule (not recorded which). Some clones in this sample may be carry-over from other donors' samples.

This clone was seen more than once but under ten times. The V and J genes are TRBV12-3 or TRBV12-4 and TRBJ2-7, with a tentative D call TRBD2 (6 bases). This CDR3 has 13 amino acids. Trimming took off 3 bases at V and 2 bases at J, with 8 bases between the two ends. The CDR3, as DNA: TGTGCCAGCAGTTTGCGGGAACCCTACGAGCAGTACTTC. Its protein product is CASSLREPYEQYF.

This chain joins TRBV20-1 and TRBJ2-2, with 7 bases lining up with TRBD1. This CDR3 is built from 15 residues. Losses at the gene ends were 5 bases for V and 5 bases for J; bases not matched to a gene: 11. Germline assignment: CDR1 DFQATT and CDR2 SNEGSKA (reference sequence). CDR3 bases: TGCAGTGCTGGTCAGGGACAGTGGGGAACCGGGGAGCTGTTTTTT. Translating it yields CSAGQGQWGTGELFF.

This clone was counted a few times. The chain recombines TRBV28 with TRBJ2-7; D may be TRBD1 (6 bases). V dropped 6 bases and J dropped 5 bases, with 23 bases sitting between them. The CDR3 covers 16 residues. Germline values: CDR1 MDHEN, CDR2 SYDVKM. For the CDR3, the DNA is TGTGCCAGCAGGGAAGAGGGGGTACTACCCTGGGACGAGCAGTACTTC. Translation gives CASREEGVLPWDEQYF. Full variable domain (outside the CDR3, taken from reference TRBV28 and TRBJ2-7): DVKVTQSSRYLVKRTGEKVFLECVQDMDHENMFWYRQDPGLGLRLIYFSYDVKMKEKGDIPEGYSVSREKKERFSLILESASTNQTSMYLCASREEGVLPWDEQYFGPGTRLTVT.

This clone is a singleton in its sample. The chain's CDR3 is CASGRDRRRAYEQYF. CDR3 nucleotides: TGTGCCAGCGGCCGGGACAGGAGGAGGGCCTACGAGCAGTACTTC. This chain links TRBV6-1 with TRBJ2-7, with 8 bases that match TRBD1. CDR1 is MNHNS, CDR2 SASEGT, per germline. V gave up 8 bases and J gave up 2 bases; unmatched junction bases: 11. The CDR3 sequence is 15 residues long.

This clone was seen more than once but under ten times. The chain uses TRBV24-1 and TRBJ2-7; D is uncertain. Trimming left V 12 bases short and J 7 bases short, with 12 bases between. The CDR3 runs to 10 residues. Per the germline V gene, CDR1 is KGHDR and CDR2 is SFDVKD. This CDR3 reads CAPLNREQYF. CDR3 DNA: TGTGCCCCCTTGAACCGGGAGCAGTACTTC.

The rearrangement joins TRBV9 to TRBJ2-1; D may be TRBD2 (5 bases). V dropped 3 bases and J dropped 6 bases, with 13 bases sitting between them. Per the germline V gene, CDR1 is SGDLS and CDR2 is YYNGEE. The CDR3 has 14 amino acids. The CDR3 region has the DNA TGTGCCAGCAGCGCTACCGACTATGGCAATGAGCAGTTCTTC. Encoded protein: CASSATDYGNEQFF.

This clone occurred a few times. Mismatch with germline at one junction end may stem from a read error. In the same sample, other DNA sequences code for this CDR3. V usage is TRBV6-5 and J usage is TRBJ1-1; maybe TRBD1 (6 bases). CDR3 length: 15 residues. Germline CDR1 reads MNHEY; CDR2 reads SVGAGI. The CDR3 nucleotides are TGTGCCAGCAGTGACTCCCCTGAGGGGGTCACTGAAGCTTTCTTT. It yields the protein CASSDSPEGVTEAFF.

This clone is judged hyperexpanded. The genes are TRBV6-1 and TRBJ1-5; tentatively, D is TRBD1 (6 bases). Trimming stripped 5 bases from V and 6 bases from J, with 11 bases between. The germline V gene has CDR1 MNHNS and CDR2 SASEGT. This CDR3 is 13 amino acids long. The CDR3 region has the DNA TGTGCCAGCAGTTCGGGGGGCGGTCAGCCCCAGCATTTT. This sequence encodes CASSSGGGQPQHF.

About this clone itself: A junction end diverges from the germline sequence, so it may reflect a read error. This chain connects TRBV15 to TRBJ2-5; D is ambiguous. This CDR3 is built from 13 residues. The germline V gene has CDR1 LNHNV and CDR2 YYDKDF (reference sequence). The CDR3 spells CATSRDPQDTQYF. CDR3 DNA sequence: TGTGCCACCAGCAGAGATCCCCAAGACACCCAGTACTTC.

This clone was counted a few times. This chain joins TRBV20-1 and TRBJ2-7, with 7 nucleotides matching TRBD1. The V and J ends lost 1 base and 4 bases, in that order; junction bases with no gene match: 4. Germline V lookup: CDR1 DFQATT, CDR2 SNEGSKA (reference sequence). This CDR3 is built from 13 residues. Written as DNA, the CDR3 is TGCAGTGCTAGAGGACAGGGTGGATACGAGCAGTACTTC. This translates into CSARGQGGYEQYF.

The V gene is TRBV30, the J gene TRBJ2-3; D might be TRBD1 (6 bases). Germline V gene sequence: CDR1 GTSNPN, CDR2 SVGIG (reference sequence). The length of the CDR3 is 11 residues. Trimming pared 3 bases from V and 6 bases from J, leaving 7 bases between. The CDR3 DNA reads TGTGCCTGGAGGCAGGGGGATACGCAGTATTTT. Protein sequence: CAWRQGDTQYF.

This clone was seen more than once but under ten times. The J gene is TRBJ2-5, the V gene TRBV5-1; D uncertain. Between the trimmed V and J ends, which lost 5 bases and 3 bases, there was a span of 8 bases. Germline lookup yields CDR1 SGHRS and CDR2 YFSETQ. The CDR3 loop spans 12 amino acids. The CDR3 DNA reads as TGCGCCAGCAGGGAGCCTGAAGAGACCCAGTACTTC. Its protein product is CASREPEETQYF.

The table lists this clone with a few counts. This chain links TRBV27 with TRBJ1-2; 11 bases match TRBD1. The CDR3 consists of 14 residues. Germline loops: CDR1 MNHEY, CDR2 SMNVEV (reference sequence). V lost 6 bases and J lost 8; bases outside the gene matches: 8. The CDR3 protein is CASRRTGGAGGYTF. In nucleotides, the CDR3 is TGTGCCAGCAGGCGGACAGGGGGCGCCGGGGGCTACACCTTC.

This clone was detected only a few times. The chain joins TRBV6-1 to TRBJ1-3, with 7 bases lining up with TRBD1. There are 15 residues in the CDR3. The junction had 9 bases not matched to a gene; V was cut back by 6 bases and J by 4 bases. The germline CDR1 and CDR2 sequences are MNHNS and SASEGT. The CDR3 DNA is TGTGCCAGCAGCCTAATGACAGGGTCGGGAAACACCATATATTTT. Translated: CASSLMTGSGNTIYF.

This clone came up a few times. This chain connects TRBV4-1 to TRBJ2-7, with TRBD2 as a possible D gene (6 bases). The CDR3 is 14 amino acids. Germline V lookup: CDR1 MGHRA, CDR2 YSYEKL. The germline V and J ends were trimmed by 0 bases and 4 bases, with 10 bases remaining between them. CDR3 sequence: CASSQEYGGYEQYF. CDR3 DNA sequence: TGCGCCAGCAGCCAAGAGTACGGGGGATACGAGCAGTACTTC.

This clone has only a few counts. The gene calls are TRBV12-3 or TRBV12-4 and TRBJ2-2; unclear D gene. The CDR3 runs 14 residues. Trimming pared 6 bases from V and 5 bases from J, leaving 13 bases between. CDR3 region: CASSLRGQTGELFF. In nucleotides, the CDR3 is TGTGCCAGCAGCCTCCGAGGCCAGACCGGGGAGCTGTTTTTT.

This clone was seen a few times. This chain joins TRBV10-1 and TRBJ2-7; D perhaps matches TRBD1 (6 bases). V was cut by 3 bases and J by 1 base, with 10 bases left in between. Germline loops: CDR1 WNHNN, CDR2 SYGVQD (reference sequence). The CDR3 loop spans 14 amino acids. CDR3 nucleotide sequence: TGCGCCAGCAGTGATTCGGACAGTTCCTACGAGCAGTACTTC. Its protein product is CASSDSDSSYEQYF.